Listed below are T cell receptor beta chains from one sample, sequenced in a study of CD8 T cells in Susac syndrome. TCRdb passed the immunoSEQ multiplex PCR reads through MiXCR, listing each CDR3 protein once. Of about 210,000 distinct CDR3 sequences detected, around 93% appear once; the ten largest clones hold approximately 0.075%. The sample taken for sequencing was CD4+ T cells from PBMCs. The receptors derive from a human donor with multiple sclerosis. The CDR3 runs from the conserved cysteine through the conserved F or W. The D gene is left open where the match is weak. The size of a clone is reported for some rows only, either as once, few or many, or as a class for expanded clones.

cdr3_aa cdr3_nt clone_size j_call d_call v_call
CASSPPGRGNEKLFF TGTGCCAGCAGTCCGCCGGGACGAGGAAATGAAAAACTGTTTTTT - TRBJ1-4 - TRBV6-6
CSARHGPTDTQYF TGCAGTGCTAGGCACGGGCCCACAGATACGCAGTATTTT - TRBJ2-3 - TRBV20-1
CASSPAGYEQYF TGCGCCAGCAGCCCAGCGGGTTACGAGCAGTACTTC - TRBJ2-7 - TRBV5-1
CASSPPPRSGADTGELFF TGCGCCAGCAGTCCCCCCCCGCGCTCAGGGGCGGACACCGGGGAGCTGTTTTTT once TRBJ2-2 - TRBV23-1
CSVGLGAGANVLTF TGCAGCGTTGGTCTAGGGGCTGGGGCCAACGTCCTGACTTTC - TRBJ2-6 - TRBV29-1
CASSQVARLGYTF TGTGCCAGCAGCCAAGTCGCCCGTCTTGGCTACACCTTC - TRBJ1-2 - TRBV3-1
CASSYTDRGTYTQYF TGTGCCAGCAGTTACACCGACAGGGGGACATATACGCAGTATTTT - TRBJ2-3 TRBD1 TRBV6-5
CASSVGGIGTEAFF TGTGCCAGCAGCGTAGGGGGGATTGGAACTGAAGCTTTCTTT - TRBJ1-1 - TRBV9
CASSLRGDSEAFF TGTGCCAGCAGCTTGAGGGGGGACTCTGAAGCTTTCTTT - TRBJ1-1 - TRBV5-6
CASSPPGRITSPLHF TGTGCCAGTAGCCCCCCGGGACGAATTACTTCACCCCTCCACTTT - TRBJ1-6 - TRBV19